This T cell receptor (beta chain) was identified during a study of blood T cell repertoires in COVID-19. Authors' analysis steps: Amplification from reference gene primers served as the basis for estimated nucleated cell counts. Measured with immunoSEQ multiplex PCR; TCRdb has only the in-frame clones, and not every one. The DNA was the basis for D and trimming; V, J and clone size are from that table. The table lists over 110,000 clones, 65% to 85% of them singletons. The CDR3 has 18 residues. J gave up 6 bases and V 7 bases, and 18 bases lay outside the gene matches. Germline V lookup: CDR1 MDHEN, CDR2 SYDVKM.

The sequencing sample was made of peripheral blood. This chain links TRBV28 with TRBJ1-5; TRBD1 agrees at 10 bases. This sequence was found in a woman aged 60-70 years with acute or convalescent COVID-19. As DNA, the CDR3 is TGTGCCAGCACCTACGTTCCTTACAGGGGACAGGGGCCTCAGCCCCAGCATTTT. The encoded protein is CASTYVPYRGQGPQPQHF.